This T cell receptor beta chain came from a study of blood T cell repertoires in COVID-19. The V segment lost 0 bases and the J segment 8 bases; nucleotides outside the gene matches: 15. The length of the CDR3 is 18 residues. The germline CDR1 and CDR2 sequences are MGHRA and YSYEKL. Recovery meant two consecutive negative NP/OP PCR tests, professional clearance, or resolved symptoms. Profiled with immunoSEQ multiplex PCR; TCRdb holds only in-frame clones, not every one. The data contain approximately 170,000 clones, around 80% of them seen just once; the ten biggest clones take up roughly 8%. The clonotype comes from a woman in her forties or fifties who had recovered from COVID-19. Sample: PBMCs or T cells enriched from blood (not recorded which). This rearrangement joins TRBV4-1 to TRBJ1-4; TRBD1 matches at 7 bases. The CDR3 sequence: CASSQDNLDTGDSEKLFF. For the CDR3, the DNA is TGCGCCAGCAGCCAAGATAATCTGGATACAGGGGATTCGGAAAAACTGTTTTTT.